This TCR beta chain is drawn from a study of blood T cell repertoires in COVID-19. Original processing notes: Estimated nucleated cell counts came from reference gene primer amplification. The protocol was immunoSEQ multiplex PCR, while the TCRdb copy is restricted to in-frame clones and leaves out a portion. Clone size and V and J calls were adopted from that table, with D and trimming inferred from the DNA. The sample has around 250,000 clones, about 89% seen once. CDR1 is SGHRS and CDR2 is YFSETQ in the germline V gene. The CDR3 totals 13 residues. Trimming took 5 bases from V and 4 from J, leaving 12 bases between them.

The clonotype originates from a human donor in a cohort exposed to, infected with or recovered from COVID-19 (not recorded which). The donor label of this sample is uncertain. Sequenced: PBMCs or T cells enriched from blood (not recorded which). The chain links TRBV5-1 to TRBJ1-2, with D tentatively TRBD1 (6 bases). The CDR3 DNA sequence: TGCGCCAGCAGGGCGGCAGGGGCCTATGGCTACACCTTC. This encodes CASRAAGAYGYTF. The whole variable domain, filled in from reference TRBV5-1 and TRBJ1-2, reads KAGVTQTPRYLIKTRGQQVTLSCSPISGHRSVSWYQQTPGQGLQFLFEYFSETQRNKGNFPGRFSGRQFSNSRSEMNVSTLELGDSALYLCASRAAGAYGYTFGSGTRLTVV.